This T cell receptor beta chain was identified during a study of Ad26.COV2.S vaccination and SARS-CoV-2 variants. The overall study: The vaccine Ad26.COV2.S was put into the muscle once, or twice with 56 days between. Overall study findings and caveats: Vaccine recipients had higher spike-specific TCR breadth than placebo recipients. From the TCR breadth and depth analyses, total T cell responses may have been underestimated.

Produced via immunoSEQ multiplex PCR; TCRdb's table is partial and in-frame only. The profile covers 300,000 to 400,000 clones, with 85% appearing a single time and 2.5% to 3.5% taken by the ten largest. Remarks on this clone: Its antigen is undetermined.

The V gene's germline CDR1 is LGHDT and CDR2 YNNKEL (reference sequence). The CDR3 covers 15 residues. V lost 5 bases, J lost 3 bases, and 5 bases stayed unmatched. Treatment: 15 to 20 received Ad26.COV2.S at low or high dose, single or two shots; 5 received placebo; per-sample allocation not given. Day 63 after the first vaccine or placebo injection was the time point for sampling. This sequence originates from a person aged 18-60 years who received the Ad26.COV2.S COVID-19 vaccine or a placebo. The chain recombines TRBV3-1 (or the pseudogene TRBV3-2) with TRBJ1-2; 11 bases align to TRBD1. Sequencing was performed on peripheral blood, taken in a trial of Ad26.COV2.S vaccine versus placebo. The CDR3 here is CASSARTGGDYGYTF. The CDR3 region has the DNA TGTGCCAGCAGCGCTCGGACAGGGGGCGACTATGGCTACACCTTC.